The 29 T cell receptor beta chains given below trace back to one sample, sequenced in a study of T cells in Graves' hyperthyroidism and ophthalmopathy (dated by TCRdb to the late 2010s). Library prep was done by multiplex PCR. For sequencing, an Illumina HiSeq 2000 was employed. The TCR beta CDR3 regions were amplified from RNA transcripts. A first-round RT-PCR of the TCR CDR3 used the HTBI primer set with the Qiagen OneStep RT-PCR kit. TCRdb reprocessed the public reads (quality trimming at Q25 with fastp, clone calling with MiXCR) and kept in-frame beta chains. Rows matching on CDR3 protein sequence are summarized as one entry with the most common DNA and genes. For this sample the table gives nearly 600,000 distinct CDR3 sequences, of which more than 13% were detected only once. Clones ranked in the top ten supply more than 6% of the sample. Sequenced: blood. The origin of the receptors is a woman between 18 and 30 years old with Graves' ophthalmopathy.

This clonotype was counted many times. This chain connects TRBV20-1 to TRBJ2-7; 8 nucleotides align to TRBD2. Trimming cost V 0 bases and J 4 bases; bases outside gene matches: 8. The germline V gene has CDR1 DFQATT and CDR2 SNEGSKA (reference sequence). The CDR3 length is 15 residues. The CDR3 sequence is CSARESGSFRYEQYF. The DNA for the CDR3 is TGCAGTGCTAGAGAGAGCGGGAGCTTTCGGTACGAGCAGTACTTC.

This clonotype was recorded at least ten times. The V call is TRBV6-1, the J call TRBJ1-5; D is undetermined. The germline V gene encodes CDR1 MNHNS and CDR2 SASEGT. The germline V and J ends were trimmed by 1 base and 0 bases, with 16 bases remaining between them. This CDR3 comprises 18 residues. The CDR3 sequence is CASSEGTHTDDSNQPQHF. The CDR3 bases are TGTGCCAGCAGTGAAGGTACACACACGGACGATAGCAATCAGCCCCAGCATTTT.

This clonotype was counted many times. CDR3 DNA sequence: TGTGCCAGCAGTTTAAGGAAGGTTCCGAACACTGAAGCTTTCTTT. It translates to CASSLRKVPNTEAFF. V usage is TRBV12-3 or TRBV12-4 and J usage is TRBJ1-1; D unclear. The CDR3 contains 15 residues. Trimming removed 2 bases from V and 1 base from J, with 11 bases in between.

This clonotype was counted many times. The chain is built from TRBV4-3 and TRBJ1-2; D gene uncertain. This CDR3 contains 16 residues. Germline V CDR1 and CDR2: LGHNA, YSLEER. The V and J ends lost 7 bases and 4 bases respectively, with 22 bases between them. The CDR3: CASTLETRSGGYGYTF. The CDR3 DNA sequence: TGCGCCAGCACCCTTGAAACTCGCTCAGGAGGCTATGGCTACACCTTC.

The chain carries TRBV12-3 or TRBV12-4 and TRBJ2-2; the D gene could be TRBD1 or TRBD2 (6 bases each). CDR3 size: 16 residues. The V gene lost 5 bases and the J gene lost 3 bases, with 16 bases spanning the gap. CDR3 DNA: TGTGCCAGCAGTGTGGGGGGCGGGCAGGACACCGGGGAGCTGTTTTTT. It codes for CASSVGGGQDTGELFF.

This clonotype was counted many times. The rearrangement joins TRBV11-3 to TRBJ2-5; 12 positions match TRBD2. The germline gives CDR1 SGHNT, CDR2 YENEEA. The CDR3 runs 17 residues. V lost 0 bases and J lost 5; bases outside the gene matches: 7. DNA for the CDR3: TGTGCCAGCAGCTTAGACCCTAGCGGGAGGGCCGGGGAGACCCAGTACTTC. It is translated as CASSLDPSGRAGETQYF.

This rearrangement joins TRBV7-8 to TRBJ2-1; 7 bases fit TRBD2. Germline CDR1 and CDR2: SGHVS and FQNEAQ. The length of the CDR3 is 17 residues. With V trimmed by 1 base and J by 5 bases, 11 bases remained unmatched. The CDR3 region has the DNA TGTGCCAGCAGCTTAGTGGGGAGGGGTGAAGGGGACAATGAGCAGTTCTTC. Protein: CASSLVGRGEGDNEQFF.

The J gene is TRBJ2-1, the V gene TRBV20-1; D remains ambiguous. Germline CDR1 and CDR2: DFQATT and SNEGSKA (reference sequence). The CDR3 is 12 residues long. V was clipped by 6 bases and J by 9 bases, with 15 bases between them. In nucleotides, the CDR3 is TGCAGTGCCCTCGTTAAGGGCGGTGAGCAGTTCTTC. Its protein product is CSALVKGGEQFF.

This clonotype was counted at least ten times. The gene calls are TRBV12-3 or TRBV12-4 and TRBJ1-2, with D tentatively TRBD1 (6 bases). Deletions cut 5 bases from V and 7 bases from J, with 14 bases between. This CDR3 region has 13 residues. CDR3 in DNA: TGTGCCAGCAGTCAGACACAGGGATTTGGCTACACCTTC. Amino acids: CASSQTQGFGYTF.

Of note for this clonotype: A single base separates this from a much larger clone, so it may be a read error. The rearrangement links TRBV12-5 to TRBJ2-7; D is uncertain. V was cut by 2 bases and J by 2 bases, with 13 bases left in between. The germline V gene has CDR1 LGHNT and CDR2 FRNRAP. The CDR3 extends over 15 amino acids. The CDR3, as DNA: TGTGCTAGTGGTTTGACAGTGTCATACCCCTACGAGCAGTACTTC. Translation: CASGLTVSYPYEQYF.

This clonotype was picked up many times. In DNA form, the CDR3 reads TGTGCCAGCAGCTTTATCCTGGACTGGGACGAGCAGTACTTC. Translating gives CASSFILDWDEQYF. This chain links TRBV7-2 with TRBJ2-7, with D possibly TRBD2 on 5 matching bases. V lost 3 bases, J lost 5 bases, and 14 bases lay in between. Germline CDR1 is SGHTA and CDR2 is FQGNSA. This CDR3 has 14 amino acids.

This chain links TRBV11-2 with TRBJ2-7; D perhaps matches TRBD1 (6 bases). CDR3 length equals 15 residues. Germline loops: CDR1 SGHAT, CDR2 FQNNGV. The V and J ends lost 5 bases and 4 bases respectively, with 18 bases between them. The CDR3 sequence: CASSVGDTSSYEQYF. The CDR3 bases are TGTGCCAGCAGCGTAGGGGACACATCTTCATACGAGCAGTACTTC.

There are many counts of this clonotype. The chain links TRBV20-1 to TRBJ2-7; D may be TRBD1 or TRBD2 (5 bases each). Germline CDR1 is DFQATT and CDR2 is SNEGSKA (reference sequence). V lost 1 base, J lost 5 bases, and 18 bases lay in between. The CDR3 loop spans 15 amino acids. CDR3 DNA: TGCAGTGCTAGAGGGACCGGGACCCCGATCCACGAGCAGTACTTC. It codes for CSARGTGTPIHEQYF.

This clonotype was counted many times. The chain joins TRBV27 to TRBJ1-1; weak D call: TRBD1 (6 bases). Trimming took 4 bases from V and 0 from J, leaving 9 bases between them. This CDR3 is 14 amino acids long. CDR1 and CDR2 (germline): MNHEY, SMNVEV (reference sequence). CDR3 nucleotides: TGTGCCAGCAGTTGGGGGGCGATGAACACTGAAGCTTTCTTT. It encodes CASSWGAMNTEAFF.

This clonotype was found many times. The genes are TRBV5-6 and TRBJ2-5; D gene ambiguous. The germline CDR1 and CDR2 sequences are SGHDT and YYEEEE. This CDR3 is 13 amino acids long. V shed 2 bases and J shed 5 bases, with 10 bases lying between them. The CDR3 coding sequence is TGTGCCAGCAGCTTTTACAGCCGGGAGACCCAGTACTTC. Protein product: CASSFYSRETQYF.

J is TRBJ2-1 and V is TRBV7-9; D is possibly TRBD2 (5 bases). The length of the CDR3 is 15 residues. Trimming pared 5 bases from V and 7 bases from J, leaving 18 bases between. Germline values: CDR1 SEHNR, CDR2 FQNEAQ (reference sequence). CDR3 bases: TGTGCCAGCAGCCCAAGCGGAGGTGGGTGGAATGAGCAGTTCTTC. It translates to CASSPSGGGWNEQFF.

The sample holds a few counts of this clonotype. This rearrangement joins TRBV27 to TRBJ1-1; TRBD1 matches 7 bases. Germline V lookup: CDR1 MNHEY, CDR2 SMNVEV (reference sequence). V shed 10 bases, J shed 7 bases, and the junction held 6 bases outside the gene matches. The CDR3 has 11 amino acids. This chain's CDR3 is CATGTANEAFF. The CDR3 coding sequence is TGTGCCACCGGGACAGCGAATGAAGCTTTCTTT.

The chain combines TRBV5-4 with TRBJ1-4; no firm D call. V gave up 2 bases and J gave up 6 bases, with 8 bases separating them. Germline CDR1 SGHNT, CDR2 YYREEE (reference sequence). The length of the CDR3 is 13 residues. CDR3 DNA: TGTGCCAGCAGCTTATATGGGGATGAAAAACTGTTTTTT. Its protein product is CASSLYGDEKLFF.

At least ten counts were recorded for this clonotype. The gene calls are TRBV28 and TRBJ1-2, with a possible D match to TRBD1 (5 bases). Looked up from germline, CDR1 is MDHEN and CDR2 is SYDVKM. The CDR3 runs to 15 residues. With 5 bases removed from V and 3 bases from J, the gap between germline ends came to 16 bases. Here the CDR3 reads CASSDLRDGYYGYTF. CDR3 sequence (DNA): TGTGCCAGCAGTGACCTCCGGGACGGCTACTATGGCTACACCTTC.

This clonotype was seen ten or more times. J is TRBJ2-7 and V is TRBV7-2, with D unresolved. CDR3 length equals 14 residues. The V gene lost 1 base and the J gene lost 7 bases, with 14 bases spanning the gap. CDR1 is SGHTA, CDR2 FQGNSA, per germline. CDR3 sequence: CASSLEASLGEQYF. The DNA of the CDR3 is TGTGCCAGCAGCTTAGAGGCGTCTTTGGGGGAGCAGTACTTC.

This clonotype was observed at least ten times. Written as DNA, the CDR3 is TGTGCCACCAGTGATTTTCCGAGCGGGGCCTACAATGAGCAGTTCTTC. Protein sequence: CATSDFPSGAYNEQFF. This chain joins TRBV24-1 and TRBJ2-1, with 7 bases identical to TRBD2. Per the germline V gene, CDR1 is KGHDR and CDR2 is SFDVKD. V was clipped by 1 base and J by 2 bases; unmatched bases: 4. The CDR3 length is 16 residues.

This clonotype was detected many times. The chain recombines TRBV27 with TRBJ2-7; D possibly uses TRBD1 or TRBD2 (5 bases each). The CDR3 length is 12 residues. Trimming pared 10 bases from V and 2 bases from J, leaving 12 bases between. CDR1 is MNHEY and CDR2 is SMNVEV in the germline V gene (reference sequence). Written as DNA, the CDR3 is TGTGCCACCCAGGGACCCGCCTACGAGCAGTACTTC. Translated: CATQGPAYEQYF.

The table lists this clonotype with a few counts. In DNA, the CDR3 is TGCAGCGTTGTGCAGGGATCGGGGGAGCTGTTTTTT. Translating it yields CSVVQGSGELFF. The chain is built from TRBV29-1 and TRBJ2-2; possibly TRBD1 for D (5 bases). Trimming took off 4 bases at V and 8 bases at J, with 11 bases between the two ends. CDR1 is SQVTM and CDR2 is ANQGSEA in the germline V gene. CDR3 size: 12 residues.

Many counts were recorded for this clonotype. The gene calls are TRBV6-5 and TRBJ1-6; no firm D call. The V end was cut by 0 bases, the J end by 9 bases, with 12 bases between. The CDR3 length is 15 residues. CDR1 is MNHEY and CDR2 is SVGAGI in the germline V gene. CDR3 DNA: TGTGCCAGCAGTTACTCGAAATGGGCTGGTTCACCCCTCCACTTT. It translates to CASSYSKWAGSPLHF.

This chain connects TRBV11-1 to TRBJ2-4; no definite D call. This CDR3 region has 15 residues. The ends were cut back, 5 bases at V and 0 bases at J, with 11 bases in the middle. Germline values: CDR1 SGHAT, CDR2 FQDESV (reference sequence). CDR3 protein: CASSQDPLAKNIQYF. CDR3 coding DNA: TGTGCCAGCAGCCAAGACCCCCTAGCCAAAAACATTCAGTACTTC.

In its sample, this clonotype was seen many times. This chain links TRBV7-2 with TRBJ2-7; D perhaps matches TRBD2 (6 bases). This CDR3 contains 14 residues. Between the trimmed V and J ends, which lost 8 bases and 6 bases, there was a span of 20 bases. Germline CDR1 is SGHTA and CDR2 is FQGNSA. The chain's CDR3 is CASFAGPKGGEQYF. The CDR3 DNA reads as TGTGCCAGCTTCGCGGGACCGAAGGGTGGCGAGCAGTACTTC.

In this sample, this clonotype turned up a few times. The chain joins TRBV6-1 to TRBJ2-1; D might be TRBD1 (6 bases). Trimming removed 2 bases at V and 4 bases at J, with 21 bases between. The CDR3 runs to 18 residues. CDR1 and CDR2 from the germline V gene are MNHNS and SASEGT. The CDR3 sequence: CASSEPGRGIGLYNEQFF. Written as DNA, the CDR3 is TGTGCCAGCAGTGAACCGGGCAGGGGCATAGGGCTTTACAATGAGCAGTTCTTC.

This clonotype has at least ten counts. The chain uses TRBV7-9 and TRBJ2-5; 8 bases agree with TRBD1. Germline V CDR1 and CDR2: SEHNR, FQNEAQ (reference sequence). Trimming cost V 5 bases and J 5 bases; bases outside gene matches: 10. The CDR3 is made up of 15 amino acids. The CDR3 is CASSAPGQDFETQYF. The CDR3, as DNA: TGTGCCAGCAGCGCCCCGGGACAGGACTTCGAGACCCAGTACTTC.

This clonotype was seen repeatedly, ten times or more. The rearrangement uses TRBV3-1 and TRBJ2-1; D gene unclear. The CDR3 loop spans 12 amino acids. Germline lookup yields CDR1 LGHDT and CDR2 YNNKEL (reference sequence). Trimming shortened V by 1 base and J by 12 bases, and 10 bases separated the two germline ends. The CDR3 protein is CASSQVPGVQFF. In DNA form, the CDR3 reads TGTGCCAGCAGCCAAGTACCGGGCGTGCAGTTCTTC.